This paragraph reports one TCR beta chain. These data come from a study of cytomegalovirus exposure and HLA in healthy donors. Germline loops: CDR1 SGHKS, CDR2 YYEKEE (reference sequence). The CDR3 has 15 residues. After removal of 5 bases from V and 2 bases from J, the junction contained 6 bases not matched to a gene. With 60 Vbeta and 13 Jbeta primers, the PCR was carried out. The repertoire was sequenced with immunoSEQ multiplex PCR; TCRdb's copy has only in-frame clones and lacks some. The table lists under 200,000 clones, 84% of them singletons. The material sequenced was PBMCs. This clonotype was obtained from a man between 25 and 39 years old in good health and CMV-seronegative. V is TRBV5-5 and J is TRBJ2-2; TRBD1 agrees at 7 bases. As DNA, the CDR3 is TGTGCCAGCAGTGACACAGGGGTAAACACCGGGGAGCTGTTTTTT. This gives the protein CASSDTGVNTGELFF. Using reference TRBV5-5 and TRBJ2-2 for the parts outside the CDR3, the full variable domain is DAGVTQSPTHLIKTRGQQVTLRCSPISGHKSVSWYQQVLGQGPQFIFQYYEKEERGRGNFPDRFSARQFPNYSSELNVNALLLGDSALYLCASSDTGVNTGELFFGEGSRLTVL.